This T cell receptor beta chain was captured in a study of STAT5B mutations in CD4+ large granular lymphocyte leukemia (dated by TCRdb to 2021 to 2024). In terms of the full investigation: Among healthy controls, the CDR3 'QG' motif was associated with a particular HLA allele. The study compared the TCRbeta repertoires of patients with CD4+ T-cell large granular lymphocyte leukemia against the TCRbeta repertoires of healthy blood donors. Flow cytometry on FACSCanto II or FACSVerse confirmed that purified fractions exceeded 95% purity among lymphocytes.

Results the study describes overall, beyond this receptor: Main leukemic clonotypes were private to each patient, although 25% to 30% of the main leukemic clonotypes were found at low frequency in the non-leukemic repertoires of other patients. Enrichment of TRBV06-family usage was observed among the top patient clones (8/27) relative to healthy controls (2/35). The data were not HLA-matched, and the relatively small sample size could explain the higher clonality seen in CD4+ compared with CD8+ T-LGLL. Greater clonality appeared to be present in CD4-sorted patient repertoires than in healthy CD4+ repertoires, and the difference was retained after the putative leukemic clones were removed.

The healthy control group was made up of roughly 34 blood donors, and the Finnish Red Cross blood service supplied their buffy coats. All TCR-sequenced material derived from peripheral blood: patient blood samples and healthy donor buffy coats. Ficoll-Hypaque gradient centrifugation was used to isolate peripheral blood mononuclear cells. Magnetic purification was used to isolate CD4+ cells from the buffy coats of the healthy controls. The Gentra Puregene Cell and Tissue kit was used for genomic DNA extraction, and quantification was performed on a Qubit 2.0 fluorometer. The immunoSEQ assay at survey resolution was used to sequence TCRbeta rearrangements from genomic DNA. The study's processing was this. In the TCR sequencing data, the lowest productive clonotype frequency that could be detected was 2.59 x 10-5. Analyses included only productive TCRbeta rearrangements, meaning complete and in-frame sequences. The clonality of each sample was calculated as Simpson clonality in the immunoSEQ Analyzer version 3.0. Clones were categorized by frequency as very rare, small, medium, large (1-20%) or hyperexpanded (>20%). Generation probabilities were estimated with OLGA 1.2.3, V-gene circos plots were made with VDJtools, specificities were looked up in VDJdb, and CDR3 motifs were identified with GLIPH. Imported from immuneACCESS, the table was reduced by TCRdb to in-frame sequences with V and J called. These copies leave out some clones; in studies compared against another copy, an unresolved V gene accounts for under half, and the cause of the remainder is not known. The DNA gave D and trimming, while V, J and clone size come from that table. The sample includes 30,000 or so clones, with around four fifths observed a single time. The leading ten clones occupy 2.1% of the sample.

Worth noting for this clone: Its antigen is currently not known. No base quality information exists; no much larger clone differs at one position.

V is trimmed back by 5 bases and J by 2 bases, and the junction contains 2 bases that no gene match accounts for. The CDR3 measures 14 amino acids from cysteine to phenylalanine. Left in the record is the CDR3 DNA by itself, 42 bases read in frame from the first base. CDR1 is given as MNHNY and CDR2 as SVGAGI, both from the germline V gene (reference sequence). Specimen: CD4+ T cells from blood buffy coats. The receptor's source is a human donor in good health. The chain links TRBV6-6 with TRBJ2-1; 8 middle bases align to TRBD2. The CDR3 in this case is CASSDSGTYNEQFF. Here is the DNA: TGTGCCAGCAGTGATAGCGGGACCTACAATGAGCAGTTCTTC.